Sequencing of this T cell receptor (beta chain) was carried out in a study of cytomegalovirus exposure and HLA in healthy donors. Use of 60 Vbeta and 13 Jbeta primers characterized the PCR. The table came from immunoSEQ multiplex PCR; TCRdb's copy has only in-frame clones and leaves some out. The sample consists of 200,000 to 250,000 clones, about 83% of them appearing once. In germline, CDR1 is SGHTA, CDR2 FQGNSA. The V gene end was trimmed by 5 bases and the J gene end by 4 bases; junction bases not matched to a gene: 7. The CDR3 sequence is 14 residues long. Details on this clone: Antigen unknown.

Overall study findings and caveats: Most TCR sequences were uncommon, yet certain public TCRs appeared in many donors.

The material sequenced was PBMCs. The receptor comes from a human donor in good health. The V call is TRBV7-2, the J call TRBJ2-5, with 7 bases aligning to TRBD1. This CDR3 is CASSPRQGRETQYF. DNA of the CDR3: TGTGCCAGCAGCCCCAGACAGGGCAGAGAGACCCAGTACTTC.